What follows are 13 T cell receptor beta chains derived from one specimen sequenced in a study of blood T cell repertoires in COVID-19. Clones were read by immunoSEQ multiplex PCR, and TCRdb kept only the in-frame ones, dropping some. Here the sample spans around 160,000 clones, approximately 83% being singletons. Sequenced material: peripheral blood. All receptors come from a woman in her sixties with COVID-19, enrolled during active disease.

The rearrangement links TRBV18 to TRBJ1-4; no reliable D call. The germline gives CDR1 KGHSH, CDR2 LQKENI. Trimming cost V 6 bases and J 8 bases, with 25 bases left between them. The CDR3 is made up of 17 amino acids. CDR3 sequence: CASSPSSFVTSEEKLFF. The CDR3 coding sequence is TGTGCCAGCTCGCCATCGTCTTTTGTTACCTCGGAGGAAAAACTGTTTTTT.

The chain employs TRBV27 and TRBJ2-6; TRBD1 matches at 7 bases. The CDR3 extends over 18 amino acids. The germline V gene encodes CDR1 MNHEY and CDR2 SMNVEV (reference sequence). V lost 2 bases and J lost 4; bases outside the gene matches: 11. CDR3 sequence reads: CASSLTTGAVVGANVLTF. The CDR3 region has the DNA TGTGCCAGCAGTTTAACAACAGGGGCTGTGGTGGGGGCCAACGTCCTGACTTTC.

The chain couples TRBV7-3 to TRBJ1-1; D uncertain. The CDR3 sequence is 13 residues long. The V and J ends lost 5 bases and 1 base respectively, with 8 bases between them. Germline V lookup: CDR1 SGHTA, CDR2 FQGTGA. The CDR3 bases are TGTGCCAGCAGCCTCACTAAGAACACTGAAGCTTTCTTT. This translates into CASSLTKNTEAFF.

This clone was observed a few times. The V call is TRBV6-5, the J call TRBJ1-1; TRBD1 matches 7 bases. Germline lookup yields CDR1 MNHEY and CDR2 SVGAGI. V trimming: 6 bases; J trimming: 7 bases; junction bases outside the gene matches: 14. There are 15 residues in the CDR3. CDR3 protein: CASSRIDRAAGEAFF. The CDR3 coding sequence is TGTGCCAGCAGCCGCATTGACAGGGCAGCGGGTGAAGCTTTCTTT.

The chain joins TRBV7-8 to TRBJ2-3; 11 bases are shared with TRBD2. V lost 6 bases and J lost 2; bases outside the gene matches: 7. In germline, CDR1 is SGHVS, CDR2 FQNEAQ. The CDR3 runs 16 residues. CDR3: CASSPGTSGLTDTQYF. Written as DNA, the CDR3 is TGTGCCAGCAGTCCCGGGACTAGCGGTCTCACAGATACGCAGTATTTT.

As to this clone: The sample holds other DNA sequences that translate to the same CDR3. The genes are TRBV5-1 and TRBJ2-2; 9 bases line up with TRBD2. This CDR3 has 16 residues. Per the germline V gene, CDR1 is SGHRS and CDR2 is YFSETQ. The V and J ends lost 0 bases and 5 bases, in that order; junction bases with no gene match: 5. CDR3 coding DNA: TGCGCCAGCAGCTTGGCGGGACTAGCAGGGACCGGGGAGCTGTTTTTT. It specifies CASSLAGLAGTGELFF. The full variable domain, in which reference TRBV5-1 and TRBJ2-2 provide the parts outside the CDR3, is KAGVTQTPRYLIKTRGQQVTLSCSPISGHRSVSWYQQTPGQGLQFLFEYFSETQRNKGNFPGRFSGRQFSNSRSEMNVSTLELGDSALYLCASSLAGLAGTGELFFGEGSRLTVL.

The chain uses TRBV6-6 and TRBJ2-4; possible D gene TRBD2, 5 bases. The germline gives CDR1 MNHNY, CDR2 SVGAGI (reference sequence). The CDR3 is 16 amino acids. V lost 6 bases and J 0 bases, leaving 15 bases between the germline ends. DNA of the CDR3: TGTGCCAGCAGCTCGGGATCTATAATAGCCAAAAACATTCAGTACTTC. This encodes CASSSGSIIAKNIQYF.

The V call is TRBV7-3, the J call TRBJ1-2; TRBD1 is a possible D gene (6 bases). CDR3 length: 14 residues. Germline V gene lookup returns CDR1 SGHTA and CDR2 FQGTGA. The V end was cut by 0 bases, the J end by 6 bases, with 11 bases between. Written as DNA, the CDR3 is TGTGCCAGCAGCTTAACGTTGGCAGGGGATGGCTACACCTTC. Encoded protein: CASSLTLAGDGYTF.

The chain carries TRBV6-2 or TRBV6-3 and TRBJ1-1; the D gene is possibly TRBD1 (5 bases). Germline V gene lookup returns CDR1 MNHEY and CDR2 SVGEGT. The CDR3 loop spans 14 amino acids. The V gene lost 5 bases and the J gene lost 5 bases, with 15 bases spanning the gap. The CDR3 region has the DNA TGTGCCAGCAGTCCCGGCGGGGGTTGGACTGAAGCTTTCTTT. Protein product: CASSPGGGWTEAFF.

V gene TRBV5-4 combines with J gene TRBJ2-3; D unresolved. The germline V gene has CDR1 SGHNT and CDR2 YYREEE (reference sequence). The CDR3 extends over 12 amino acids. Trimming left V 0 bases short and J 8 bases short, with 7 bases between. The CDR3 nucleotides read TGTGCCAGCAGCTTGGCGGAGACTACGCAGTATTTT. It specifies CASSLAETTQYF.

V gene TRBV9 combines with J gene TRBJ2-7, with D perhaps matching TRBD2 (7 bases). CDR1 and CDR2 (germline): SGDLS, YYNGEE. With 4 bases removed from V and 2 bases from J, the gap between germline ends came to 13 bases. The length of the CDR3 is 14 residues. The CDR3 spells CASSRGDITYEQYF. CDR3 nucleotide sequence: TGTGCCAGCAGCCGGGGGGACATCACCTACGAGCAGTACTTC. Supplemented by reference TRBV9 and TRBJ2-7, the full variable domain reads DSGVTQTPKHLITATGQRVTLRCSPRSGDLSVYWYQQSLDQGLQFLIQYYNGEERAKGNILERFSAQQFPDLHSELNLSSLELGDSALYFCASSRGDITYEQYFGPGTRLTVT.

The V gene is TRBV19, the J gene TRBJ1-2; weak D call: TRBD1 (5 bases). This CDR3 has 13 amino acids. Germline V gene lookup returns CDR1 LNHDA and CDR2 SQIVND (reference sequence). Trimming shortened V by 4 bases and J by 5 bases, and 11 bases separated the two germline ends. The CDR3 sequence: CASSTASGYGYTF. The CDR3, as DNA: TGTGCCAGTAGTACCGCCTCAGGGTATGGCTACACCTTC.

V gene TRBV5-8 combines with J gene TRBJ1-1; maybe TRBD1 (5 bases). V lost 6 bases, J lost 3 bases, and 15 bases lay in between. The CDR3 has 14 residues. From germline, CDR1 is SGHTS and CDR2 YDEGEE. In nucleotides, the CDR3 is TGTGCCAGCAACCTGGAGGGGAGGGACACTGAAGCTTTCTTT. Its protein product is CASNLEGRDTEAFF.